This TCR beta chain was documented in a study of long-term antiretroviral therapy in people with HIV. For this clone: The antigen is not known.

The V end was cut by 5 bases, the J end by 2 bases, with 15 bases between. This CDR3 region has 15 residues. Germline V gives CDR1 SGHTA, CDR2 FQGNSA. This was the immunoSEQ v3.0 assay at survey level. This table comes from immunoSEQ multiplex PCR, and its TCRdb copy is limited to in-frame clones, with some not included. The table lists roughly 7,100 clones, around 85% of them singletons. General study findings and limits: Transplant donor controls retained higher diversity, though diversity increased after ART. Dominant in the repertoire at all time points were clones expanded before ART.

This sequence joins TRBV7-2 and TRBJ2-5, with TRBD1 as a possible D gene (6 bases). The TCR sequence derives from a man aged 35-49 years with HIV. This specimen was unsorted PBMCs, taken 1.1 years after starting antiretroviral therapy. The CDR3 region is CASSLLWGQQETQYF. The CDR3 DNA is TGTGCCAGCAGCCTGCTTTGGGGACAACAAGAGACCCAGTACTTC.